What follows describes a single TCR beta chain. What antigen it recognizes has not been identified. Base qualities are not provided; no much larger clone lies one nucleotide away. Genomic DNA was extracted from sorted cells for sequencing of the TCRbeta CDR3 region. TCRbeta CDR3 regions were sequenced using the immunoSEQ Assay. TCRdb carries this immuneACCESS record with in-frame sequences only. Its versions omit some clonotypes, under half of them owing to an unresolved V gene in the studies checked, with the rest unexplained. The sample table lists 63,000 or so clones, 88% of them with a count of one. The top ten constitute about 2.1% of the sample. This sample was included in a study of OX40 agonist ivuxolimab in advanced cancers. Background on the whole study: Ivuxolimab was a fully human IgG2 agonistic monoclonal antibody targeting the costimulatory receptor OX40 (CD134). The monotherapy dose-escalation portion (N of about 52 patients) of the phase I ivuxolimab trial is reported in the paper. Among the approximately 50 dose-escalation patients, approximately 20 had hepatocellular carcinoma, about 15 melanoma, 9 renal cell carcinoma and 9 head and neck cancer. Partial responses were achieved by three dose-escalation patients, of whom one had hepatocellular carcinoma and two had cutaneous melanoma. Intravenous ivuxolimab was administered to patients every 2 weeks at six dose levels: 0.01, 0.1, 0.3, 1.5, 3 and 10 mg/kg. Patients were allowed to have had prior anti-PD-1, anti-PD-L1 or anti-CTLA-4 therapy, and 30% to 50% of the dose-escalation patients had previously received checkpoint inhibitors. In the dose-escalation cohort, approximately 82% of patients were male, and the mean age was 60 years with a range of roughly 20 to 80. The purpose of peripheral TCRbeta sequencing was to test whether ivuxolimab changed TCR sequence diversity and led to clonal T-cell expansion.

V was cut back by 0 bases and J by 7 bases, leaving a gap of 16 bases between them. CDR1 is given as SGHRS and CDR2 as YFSETQ, both from the germline V gene. The CDR3 runs 16 residues from the cysteine to the phenylalanine. Of the read, only the CDR3 DNA is kept; its 48 bases are in frame from base 1. Patients with a history of autoimmune disease or receiving systemic immunosuppression were excluded from the trial. Peripheral blood for TCR sequencing was collected from all dose cohorts at baseline, on cycle 4 day 1, and on cycle 7 day 1. The samples were drawn from a first-in-human, open-label, multicenter phase I dose-escalation trial of ivuxolimab. Adults with locally advanced or metastatic melanoma, renal cell, hepatocellular, or head and neck squamous cell carcinoma were enrolled in the trial. CD4+ and CD8+ T cells were sorted separately from peripheral blood before TCR sequencing. On the study overall, not on this receptor specifically: In the 0.1-3.0 mg/kg groups, partial responders were among the patients with the lowest normalized peripheral clonal expansion, particularly in CD8+ T cells. Antigen specificity was not determined for the clonally expanded peripheral T cells. On average, CD8+ T cells showed more expanded clones than CD4+ T cells after ivuxolimab. Clonal expansion of both CD4+ and CD8+ blood T cells was observed from baseline to week 6 at doses 0.1 to 3.0 mg/kg. Low levels of normalized T-cell clonal expansion were also seen in some patients who did not respond.

The TCR sequence derives from an adult with an advanced solid tumor such as melanoma, head and neck, liver or kidney cancer. The sequence is built from TRBV5-1 and TRBJ2-2; perhaps TRBD1 is the D gene, with 6 bases matching. The sequencing here drew on CD4+ or CD8+ T cells sorted from blood, taken in a trial of the OX40 agonist ivuxolimab. The bases are TGCGCCAGCAGCTTGGCCTCCGGGCTAGGGGGCGGGGAGCTGTTTTTT. Protein translation: CASSLASGLGGGELFF.